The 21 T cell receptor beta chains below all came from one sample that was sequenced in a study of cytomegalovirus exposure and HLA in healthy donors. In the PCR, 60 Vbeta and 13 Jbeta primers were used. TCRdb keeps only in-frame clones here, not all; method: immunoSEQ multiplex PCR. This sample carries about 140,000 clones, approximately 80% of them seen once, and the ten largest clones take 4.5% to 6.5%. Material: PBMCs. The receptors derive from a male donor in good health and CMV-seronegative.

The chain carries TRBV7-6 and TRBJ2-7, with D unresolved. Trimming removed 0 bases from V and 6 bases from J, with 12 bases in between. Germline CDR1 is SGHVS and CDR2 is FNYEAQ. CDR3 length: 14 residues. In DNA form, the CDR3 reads TGTGCCAGCAGCTTAGCCCTCGCTAGTGCCGAGCAGTACTTC. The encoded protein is CASSLALASAEQYF.

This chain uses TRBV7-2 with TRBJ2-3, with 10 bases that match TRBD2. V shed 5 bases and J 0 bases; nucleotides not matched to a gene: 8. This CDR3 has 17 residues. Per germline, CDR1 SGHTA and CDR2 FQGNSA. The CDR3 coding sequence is TGTGCCAGCAGCCTAAGAGCGGGGGGGCCTAGCACAGATACGCAGTATTTT. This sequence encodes CASSLRAGGPSTDTQYF.

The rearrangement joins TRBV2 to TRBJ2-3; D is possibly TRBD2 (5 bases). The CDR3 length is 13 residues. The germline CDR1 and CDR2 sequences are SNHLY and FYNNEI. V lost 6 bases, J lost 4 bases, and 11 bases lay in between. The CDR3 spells CASSLDLSDTQYF. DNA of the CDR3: TGTGCCAGCAGCTTGGACTTATCAGATACGCAGTATTTT. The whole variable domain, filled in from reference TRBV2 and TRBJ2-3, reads EPEVTQTPSHQVTQMGQEVILRCVPISNHLYFYWYRQILGQKVEFLVSFYNNEISEKSEIFDDQFSVERPDGSNFTLKIRSTKLEDSAMYFCASSLDLSDTQYFGPGTRLTVL.

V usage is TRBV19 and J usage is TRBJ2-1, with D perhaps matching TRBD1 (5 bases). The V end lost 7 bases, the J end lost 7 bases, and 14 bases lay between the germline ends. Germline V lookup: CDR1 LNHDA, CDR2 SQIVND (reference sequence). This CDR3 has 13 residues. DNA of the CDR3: TGTGCCAGTATGGCCAAGGACAATAATGAGCAGTTCTTC. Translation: CASMAKDNNEQFF.

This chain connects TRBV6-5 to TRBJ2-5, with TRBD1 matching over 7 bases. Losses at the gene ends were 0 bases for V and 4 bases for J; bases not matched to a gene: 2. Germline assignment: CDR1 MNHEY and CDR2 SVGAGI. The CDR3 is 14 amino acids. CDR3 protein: CASSYSRTGETQYF. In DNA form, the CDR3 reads TGTGCCAGCAGTTACTCCCGGACAGGAGAGACCCAGTACTTC.

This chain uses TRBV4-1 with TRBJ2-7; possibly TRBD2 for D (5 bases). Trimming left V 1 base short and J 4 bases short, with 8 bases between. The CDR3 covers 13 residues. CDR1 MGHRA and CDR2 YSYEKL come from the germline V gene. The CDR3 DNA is TGCGCCAGCAGCCAAGTCGGAGGATACGAGCAGTACTTC. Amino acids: CASSQVGGYEQYF.

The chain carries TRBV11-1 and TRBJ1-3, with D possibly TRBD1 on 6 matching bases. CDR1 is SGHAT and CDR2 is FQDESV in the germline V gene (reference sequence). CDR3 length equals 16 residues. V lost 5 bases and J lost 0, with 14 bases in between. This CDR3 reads CASSGKQGHSGNTIYF. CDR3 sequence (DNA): TGTGCCAGCAGCGGAAAACAGGGCCACTCTGGAAACACCATATATTTT.

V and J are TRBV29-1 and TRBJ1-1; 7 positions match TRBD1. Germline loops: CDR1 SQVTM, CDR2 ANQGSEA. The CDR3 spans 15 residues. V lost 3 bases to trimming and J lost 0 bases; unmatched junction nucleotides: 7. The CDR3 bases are TGCAGCGTTGATAAGGGGGCTTTAATGAACACTGAAGCTTTCTTT. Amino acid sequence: CSVDKGALMNTEAFF.

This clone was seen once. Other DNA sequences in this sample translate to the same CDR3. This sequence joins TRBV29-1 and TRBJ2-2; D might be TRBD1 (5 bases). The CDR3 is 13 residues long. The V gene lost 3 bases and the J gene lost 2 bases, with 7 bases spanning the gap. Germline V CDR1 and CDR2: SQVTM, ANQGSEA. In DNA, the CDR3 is TGCAGCGTTGATAGGGGTAACACCGGGGAGCTGTTTTTT. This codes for CSVDRGNTGELFF.

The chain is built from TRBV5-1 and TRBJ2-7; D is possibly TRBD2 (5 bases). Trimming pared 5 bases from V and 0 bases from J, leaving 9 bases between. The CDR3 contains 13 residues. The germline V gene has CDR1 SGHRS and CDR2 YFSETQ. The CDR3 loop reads CASSFGLSYEQYF. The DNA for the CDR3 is TGCGCCAGCAGTTTCGGACTCTCCTACGAGCAGTACTTC.

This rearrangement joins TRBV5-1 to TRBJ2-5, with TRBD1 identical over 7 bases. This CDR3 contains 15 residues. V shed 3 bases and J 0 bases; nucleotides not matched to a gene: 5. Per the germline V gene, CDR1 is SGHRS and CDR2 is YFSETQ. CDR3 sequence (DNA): TGCGCCAGCAGCTCCTTCAGGGGGAACCAAGAGACCCAGTACTTC. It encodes CASSSFRGNQETQYF. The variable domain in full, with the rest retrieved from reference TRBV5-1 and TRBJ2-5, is KAGVTQTPRYLIKTRGQQVTLSCSPISGHRSVSWYQQTPGQGLQFLFEYFSETQRNKGNFPGRFSGRQFSNSRSEMNVSTLELGDSALYLCASSSFRGNQETQYFGPGTRLLVL.

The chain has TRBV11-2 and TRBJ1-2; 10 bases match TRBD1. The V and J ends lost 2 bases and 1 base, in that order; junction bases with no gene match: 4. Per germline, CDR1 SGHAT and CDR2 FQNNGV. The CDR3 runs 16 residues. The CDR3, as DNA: TGTGCCAGCAGCTTAAGGGACAGGGGCGATAACTATGGCTACACCTTC. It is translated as CASSLRDRGDNYGYTF.

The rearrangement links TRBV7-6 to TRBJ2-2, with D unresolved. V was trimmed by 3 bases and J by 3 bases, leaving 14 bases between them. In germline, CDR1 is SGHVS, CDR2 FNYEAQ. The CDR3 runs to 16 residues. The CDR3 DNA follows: TGTGCCAGCAGCTTTTCCCCCCTGGGCTACACCGGGGAGCTGTTTTTT. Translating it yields CASSFSPLGYTGELFF.

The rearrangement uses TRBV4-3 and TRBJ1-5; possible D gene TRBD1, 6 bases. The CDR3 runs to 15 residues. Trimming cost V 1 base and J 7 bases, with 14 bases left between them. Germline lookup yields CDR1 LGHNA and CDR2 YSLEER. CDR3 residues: CASSQGTGFGQPQHF. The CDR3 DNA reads TGCGCCAGCAGCCAAGGTACAGGGTTTGGGCAGCCCCAGCATTTT.

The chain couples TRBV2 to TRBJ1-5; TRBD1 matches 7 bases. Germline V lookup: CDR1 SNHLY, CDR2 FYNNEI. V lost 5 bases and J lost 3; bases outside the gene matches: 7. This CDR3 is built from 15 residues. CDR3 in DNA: TGTGCCAGCAGTCGGACAGGTGGGAACAATCAGCCCCAGCATTTT. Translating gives CASSRTGGNNQPQHF.

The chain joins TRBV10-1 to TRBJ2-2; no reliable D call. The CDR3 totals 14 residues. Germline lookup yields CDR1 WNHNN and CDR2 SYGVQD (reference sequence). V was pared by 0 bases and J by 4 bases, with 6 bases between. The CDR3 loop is CASSESLITGELFF. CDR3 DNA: TGCGCCAGCAGTGAGTCCCTAATCACCGGGGAGCTGTTTTTT.

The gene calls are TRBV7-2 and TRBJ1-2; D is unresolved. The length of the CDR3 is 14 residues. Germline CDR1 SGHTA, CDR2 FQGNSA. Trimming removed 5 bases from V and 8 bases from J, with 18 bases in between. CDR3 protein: CASSRPGPGRGYTF. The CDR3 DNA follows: TGTGCCAGCAGCCGGCCCGGGCCGGGAAGGGGCTACACCTTC.

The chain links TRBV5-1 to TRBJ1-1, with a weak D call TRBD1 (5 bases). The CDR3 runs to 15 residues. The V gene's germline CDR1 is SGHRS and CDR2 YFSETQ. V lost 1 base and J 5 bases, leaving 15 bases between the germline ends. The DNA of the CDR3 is TGCGCCAGCAGCTTGTATGGGGTCGGGGGAACTGAAGCTTTCTTT. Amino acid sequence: CASSLYGVGGTEAFF.

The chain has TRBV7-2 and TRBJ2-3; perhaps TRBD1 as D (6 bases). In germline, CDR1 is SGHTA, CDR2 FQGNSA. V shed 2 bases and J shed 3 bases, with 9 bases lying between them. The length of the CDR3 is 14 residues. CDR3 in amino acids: CASSLLGATDTQYF. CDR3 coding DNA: TGTGCCAGCAGCTTACTGGGGGCAACAGATACGCAGTATTTT.

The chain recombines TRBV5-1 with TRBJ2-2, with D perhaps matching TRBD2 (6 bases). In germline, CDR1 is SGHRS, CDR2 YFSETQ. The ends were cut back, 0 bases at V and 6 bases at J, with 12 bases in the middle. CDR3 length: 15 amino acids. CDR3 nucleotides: TGCGCCAGCAGCTTGGAAGTCGGGGGATCCGGGGAGCTGTTTTTT. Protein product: CASSLEVGGSGELFF.

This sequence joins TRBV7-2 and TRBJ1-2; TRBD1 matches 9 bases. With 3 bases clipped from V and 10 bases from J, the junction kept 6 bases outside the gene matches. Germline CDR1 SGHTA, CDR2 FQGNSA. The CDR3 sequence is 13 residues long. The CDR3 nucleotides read TGTGCCAGCAGCTTTATCACAGGGGGCGACTACACCTTC. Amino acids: CASSFITGGDYTF.